The 14 T cell receptor beta chains given below trace back to one sample, sequenced in a study of blood T cell repertoires in COVID-19. Sequencing was performed with immunoSEQ multiplex PCR; in TCRdb, only in-frame clones are kept and a portion is missing. The data show some 70,000 clones, approximately 86% seen once. Sequenced input: peripheral blood. These TCRs come from a woman in her sixties with acute or convalescent COVID-19.

The rearrangement uses TRBV2 and TRBJ1-2; D is perhaps TRBD1 (5 bases). Trimming removed 4 bases from V and 3 bases from J, with 9 bases in between. CDR3 length: 13 residues. Germline V lookup: CDR1 SNHLY, CDR2 FYNNEI. CDR3 coding DNA: TGTGCCAGCAGTGTAGGGGAAGACTATGGCTACACCTTC. Protein: CASSVGEDYGYTF. The entire variable domain, with the rest obtained from reference TRBV2 and TRBJ1-2, is as follows: EPEVTQTPSHQVTQMGQEVILRCVPISNHLYFYWYRQILGQKVEFLVSFYNNEISEKSEIFDDQFSVERPDGSNFTLKIRSTKLEDSAMYFCASSVGEDYGYTFGSGTRLTVV.

The chain combines TRBV30 with TRBJ1-3; D perhaps matches TRBD1 (6 bases). Germline CDR1 and CDR2: GTSNPN and SVGIG (reference sequence). V was cut by 2 bases and J by 2 bases, with 22 bases left in between. The CDR3 spans 18 residues. CDR3 sequence: CAWSPHLLTGPTGNTIYF. In DNA form, the CDR3 reads TGTGCCTGGAGTCCGCATCTTCTGACAGGACCTACTGGAAACACCATATATTTT.

The J gene is TRBJ1-2, the V gene TRBV29-1; TRBD1 is a possible D gene (6 bases). Germline CDR1 SQVTM, CDR2 ANQGSEA. The CDR3 sequence is 11 residues long. The CDR3 protein is CAGLKGDGYTF. As DNA, the CDR3 is TGCGCCGGCCTTAAGGGGGATGGCTACACCTTC.

This chain links TRBV5-8 with TRBJ1-4, with 9 bases aligning to TRBD1. The CDR3 covers 15 residues. Germline V gives CDR1 SGHTS, CDR2 YDEGEE. V lost 2 bases and J lost 5; bases outside the gene matches: 4. The CDR3 DNA sequence: TGTGCCAGCAGCTTAGGGACAGGGACCAATGAAAAACTGTTTTTT. Translation gives CASSLGTGTNEKLFF.

The genes are TRBV3-1 (or the pseudogene TRBV3-2) and TRBJ1-3; D possibly corresponds to TRBD1 (6 bases). Germline loops: CDR1 LGHDT, CDR2 YNNKEL (reference sequence). CDR3 length: 17 residues. Trimming took 1 base from V and 0 from J, leaving 13 bases between them. The CDR3 coding sequence is TGTGCCAGCAGCCAAGGATCGACAGGCCTCTCTGGAAACACCATATATTTT. Translated, it gives CASSQGSTGLSGNTIYF.

This clone was observed once. The chain uses TRBV5-6 and TRBJ2-5, with TRBD2 matching over 7 bases. Looked up from germline, CDR1 is SGHDT and CDR2 is YYEEEE. V gave up 4 bases and J gave up 7 bases; unmatched junction bases: 4. There are 12 residues in the CDR3. The CDR3 nucleotides are TGTGCCAGCAGCGAAGGGAGGGGGACCCAGTACTTC. Translating gives CASSEGRGTQYF.

The rearrangement joins TRBV18 to TRBJ2-5, with 11 bases identical to TRBD2. V shed 2 bases, J shed 4 bases, and the junction held 15 bases outside the gene matches. The CDR3 covers 19 residues. Germline assignment: CDR1 KGHSH and CDR2 LQKENI. CDR3: CASSPRPGTSGRKVETQYF. The CDR3 coding sequence is TGTGCCAGCTCACCAAGACCGGGAACTAGCGGGAGAAAAGTAGAGACCCAGTACTTC. The full variable domain, rest sourced from reference TRBV18 and TRBJ2-5, is NAGVMQNPRHLVRRRGQEARLRCSPMKGHSHVYWYRQLPEEGLKFMVYLQKENIIDESGMPKERFSAEFPKEGPSILRIQQVVRGDSAAYFCASSPRPGTSGRKVETQYFGPGTRLLVL.

This chain joins TRBV6-5 and TRBJ2-3; D unclear. CDR3 length: 16 residues. From germline, CDR1 is MNHEY and CDR2 SVGAGI. Trimming took 4 bases from V and 1 from J, leaving 15 bases between them. The CDR3 DNA reads as TGTGCCAGCAGTTTCGACCCTAGGAAAGGCACAGATACGCAGTATTTT. This codes for CASSFDPRKGTDTQYF.

The chain carries TRBV2 and TRBJ2-2; 7 bases line up with TRBD2. Germline CDR1 is SNHLY and CDR2 is FYNNEI. V was clipped by 10 bases and J by 0 bases; unmatched bases: 8. The CDR3 is made up of 15 amino acids. The CDR3 loop is CAIGGRGSNTGELFF. The CDR3 nucleotides are TGTGCCATCGGAGGGAGGGGTTCGAACACCGGGGAGCTGTTTTTT.

The chain employs TRBV2 and TRBJ2-3; tentative D call: TRBD2 (5 bases). The CDR3 runs to 12 residues. The V end lost 7 bases, the J end lost 3 bases, and 8 bases lay between the germline ends. Germline lookup yields CDR1 SNHLY and CDR2 FYNNEI. CDR3 DNA sequence: TGTGCCAGCAAAAGGGAGACAGATACGCAGTATTTT. Translated, it gives CASKRETDTQYF.

This chain links TRBV29-1 with TRBJ2-3, with a weak D call TRBD2 (7 bases). Germline V gene lookup returns CDR1 SQVTM and CDR2 ANQGSEA. This CDR3 has 13 residues. With 4 bases removed from V and 3 bases from J, the gap between germline ends came to 11 bases. The CDR3 region is CSVGGGATDTQYF. For the CDR3, the DNA is TGCAGCGTTGGTGGGGGGGCTACAGATACGCAGTATTTT.

The chain couples TRBV14 to TRBJ2-3; 10 bases are a match to TRBD2. Per the germline V gene, CDR1 is SGHDN and CDR2 is FVKESK. V shed 4 bases and J 9 bases; nucleotides not matched to a gene: 10. The CDR3 is 15 amino acids. The CDR3 DNA follows: TGTGCCAGCAGCCGAGGACTAGCGGCAGAAGTAACGCAGTATTTT. Amino acid sequence: CASSRGLAAEVTQYF.

The V gene is TRBV27, the J gene TRBJ2-5, with TRBD2 identical over 7 bases. The junction had 15 bases not matched to a gene; V was cut back by 10 bases and J by 4 bases. In germline, CDR1 is MNHEY, CDR2 SMNVEV (reference sequence). The CDR3 contains 15 residues. The CDR3 DNA sequence: TGTGCCACCTCTACCCGATGGCGGGAGACAGAGACCCAGTACTTC. It translates to CATSTRWRETETQYF.

The J gene is TRBJ1-6, the V gene TRBV6-2 or TRBV6-3; D unclear. This CDR3 spans 19 amino acids. With 0 bases removed from V and 7 bases from J, the gap between germline ends came to 22 bases. Germline V CDR1 and CDR2: MNHEY, SVGEGT. CDR3 DNA sequence: TGTGCCAGCAGTTACTCGCTAAAGAAAGCGGTACCGGCCAATTCACCCCTCCACTTT. Its protein product is CASSYSLKKAVPANSPLHF.